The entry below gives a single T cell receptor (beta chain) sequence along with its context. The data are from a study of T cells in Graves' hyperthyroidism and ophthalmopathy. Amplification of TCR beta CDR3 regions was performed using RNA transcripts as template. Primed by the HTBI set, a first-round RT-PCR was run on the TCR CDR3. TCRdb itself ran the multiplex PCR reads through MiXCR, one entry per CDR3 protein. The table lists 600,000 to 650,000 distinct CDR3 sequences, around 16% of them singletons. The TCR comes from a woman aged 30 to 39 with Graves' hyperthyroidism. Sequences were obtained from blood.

CDR3: CASRAGLAENEQFF. In DNA, the CDR3 is TGTGCCAGCAGGGCGGGACTAGCGGAAAATGAGCAGTTCTTC. The gene calls are TRBV2 and TRBJ2-1; 11 bases are a match to TRBD2. The CDR3 has 14 residues. V shed 6 bases, J shed 7 bases, and the junction held 5 bases outside the gene matches. Germline assignment: CDR1 SNHLY and CDR2 FYNNEI.